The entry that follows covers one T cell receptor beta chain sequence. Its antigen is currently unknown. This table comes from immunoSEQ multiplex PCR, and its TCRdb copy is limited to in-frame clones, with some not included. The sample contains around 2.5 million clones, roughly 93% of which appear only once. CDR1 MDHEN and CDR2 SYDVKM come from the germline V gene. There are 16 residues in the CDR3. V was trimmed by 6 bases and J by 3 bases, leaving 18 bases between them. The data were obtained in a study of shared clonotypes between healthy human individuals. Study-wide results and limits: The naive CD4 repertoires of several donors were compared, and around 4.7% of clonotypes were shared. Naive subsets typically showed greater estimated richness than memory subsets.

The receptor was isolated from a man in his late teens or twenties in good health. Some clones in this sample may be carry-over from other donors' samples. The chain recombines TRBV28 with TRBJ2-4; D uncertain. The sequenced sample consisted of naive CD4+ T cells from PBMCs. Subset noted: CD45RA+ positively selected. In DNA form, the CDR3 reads TGTGCCAGCAGGACCCTAACCTTGCCCTACAAAAACATTCAGTACTTC. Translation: CASRTLTLPYKNIQYF.